Shown below are 28 T cell receptor beta chains from a single sample sequenced in a study of control samples from healthy donors and cancer patients. Sequenced by immunoSEQ multiplex PCR; TCRdb stores in-frame clones only, minus some. Of some 150,000 clones in the sample, about 91% are singletons; the top ten hold roughly 3.2%. Sequenced: blood. All receptors come from a man aged 25 to 40 in good health.

Only one count was recorded for this clone. The J gene is TRBJ2-1, the V gene TRBV19, with 8 bases lining up with TRBD2. V dropped 7 bases and J dropped 4; count of bases not matched to a gene: 6. The germline gives CDR1 LNHDA, CDR2 SQIVND (reference sequence). The CDR3 has 14 amino acids. CDR3 nucleotides: TGTGCCAGTAAACGGGGGGGTGAGTACAATGAGCAGTTCTTC. Translating it yields CASKRGGEYNEQFF.

V is TRBV6-5 and J is TRBJ1-2; tentative D call: TRBD1 (5 bases). Per the germline V gene, CDR1 is MNHEY and CDR2 is SVGAGI. The CDR3 extends over 15 amino acids. V lost 6 bases, J lost 4 bases, and 18 bases lay in between. The CDR3: CASSQLLGPGYGYTF. CDR3 bases: TGTGCCAGCAGCCAACTCCTGGGACCTGGCTATGGCTACACCTTC.

The genes are TRBV6-5 and TRBJ2-3, with 7 bases matching TRBD1. The CDR3 has 13 residues. Germline V gene lookup returns CDR1 MNHEY and CDR2 SVGAGI. V shed 6 bases, J shed 2 bases, and the junction held 2 bases outside the gene matches. The CDR3 bases are TGTGCCAGCAGGGGACAGACCACAGATACGCAGTATTTT. As protein: CASRGQTTDTQYF.

The chain employs TRBV7-9 and TRBJ2-1; D remains unclear. V dropped 5 bases and J dropped 2 bases, with 13 bases sitting between them. This CDR3 comprises 15 residues. CDR1 is SEHNR, CDR2 FQNEAQ, per germline (reference sequence). CDR3 nucleotide sequence: TGTGCCAGCAGCCCCCGTAGGCAGACCTACAATGAGCAGTTCTTC. Translated: CASSPRRQTYNEQFF.

The chain combines TRBV5-4 with TRBJ1-6; 7 positions match TRBD1. The length of the CDR3 is 18 residues. CDR1 is SGHNT and CDR2 is YYREEE in the germline V gene (reference sequence). Unmatched junction bases numbered 11, after V lost 0 bases and J lost 5 bases. The CDR3 loop reads CASSLAPGGGFNNSPLHF. The CDR3 bases are TGTGCCAGCAGCTTGGCCCCAGGGGGAGGGTTCAATAATTCACCCCTCCACTTT. Supplemented by reference TRBV5-4 and TRBJ1-6, the full variable domain reads ETGVTQSPTHLIKTRGQQVTLRCSSQSGHNTVSWYQQALGQGPQFIFQYYREEENGRGNFPPRFSGLQFPNYSSELNVNALELDDSALYLCASSLAPGGGFNNSPLHFGNGTRLTVT.

This chain connects TRBV5-1 to TRBJ2-2; D is unresolved. This CDR3 is 14 amino acids long. CDR1 is SGHRS, CDR2 YFSETQ, per germline. The V and J ends lost 0 bases and 0 bases respectively, with 3 bases between them. The CDR3 sequence: CASSLDPNTGELFF. The CDR3 DNA is TGCGCCAGCAGCTTGGACCCGAACACCGGGGAGCTGTTTTTT.

The rearrangement uses TRBV18 and TRBJ1-5; D unresolved. Germline loops: CDR1 KGHSH, CDR2 LQKENI. The CDR3 totals 12 residues. V was pared by 6 bases and J by 4 bases, with 7 bases between. The CDR3: CASSALNQPQHF. The CDR3 DNA follows: TGTGCCAGCTCCGCCTTGAATCAGCCCCAGCATTTT. The whole variable domain, filled in from reference TRBV18 and TRBJ1-5, reads NAGVMQNPRHLVRRRGQEARLRCSPMKGHSHVYWYRQLPEEGLKFMVYLQKENIIDESGMPKERFSAEFPKEGPSILRIQQVVRGDSAAYFCASSALNQPQHFGDGTRLSIL.

This clone was observed once. This sequence joins TRBV5-6 and TRBJ1-2; D perhaps matches TRBD1 (5 bases). Germline assignment: CDR1 SGHDT and CDR2 YYEEEE. This CDR3 region has 15 residues. V lost 0 bases and J lost 2, with 11 bases in between. CDR3 sequence: CASSLVLGANYGYTF. The CDR3 DNA is TGTGCCAGCAGCTTGGTATTAGGGGCAAACTATGGCTACACCTTC.

V and J are TRBV6-6 and TRBJ2-5; D remains unclear. The CDR3 contains 16 residues. Per the germline V gene, CDR1 is MNHNY and CDR2 is SVGAGI (reference sequence). V was clipped by 4 bases and J by 4 bases, with 19 bases between them. The CDR3 here is CASSFPPPSPGETQYF. As DNA, the CDR3 is TGTGCCAGCAGTTTTCCCCCGCCAAGCCCAGGAGAGACCCAGTACTTC.

The chain couples TRBV28 to TRBJ1-2, with 7 nucleotides matching TRBD1. V lost 2 bases and J lost 4; bases outside the gene matches: 4. CDR3 size: 14 residues. Germline V gene data show CDR1 as MDHEN and CDR2 as SYDVKM. The CDR3 loop is CASSLVTGVYGYTF. The CDR3 DNA sequence: TGTGCCAGCAGTTTAGTTACAGGGGTCTATGGCTACACCTTC.

The chain has TRBV7-2 and TRBJ2-1, with a weak D call TRBD2 (5 bases). This CDR3 has 11 amino acids. Germline-derived CDR1 and CDR2 are SGHTA and FQGNSA. The V end lost 4 bases, the J end lost 9 bases, and 7 bases lay between the germline ends. DNA for the CDR3: TGTGCCAGCAGCTCGAGGGCTGAGCAGTTCTTC. Protein product: CASSSRAEQFF.

The V and J genes are TRBV27 and TRBJ1-1; D might be TRBD1 (5 bases). Germline CDR1 reads MNHEY; CDR2 reads SMNVEV (reference sequence). This CDR3 is built from 13 residues. Trimming shortened V by 3 bases and J by 7 bases, and 12 bases separated the two germline ends. As DNA, the CDR3 is TGTGCCAGCAGTTTCGGGGCGCAGGATGAAGCTTTCTTT. Translating it yields CASSFGAQDEAFF.

Many counts were recorded for this clone. The chain joins TRBV6-6 to TRBJ2-7; D call uncertain. Per germline, CDR1 MNHNY and CDR2 SVGAGI (reference sequence). The V end lost 0 bases, the J end lost 2 bases, and 11 bases lay between the germline ends. This CDR3 spans 15 amino acids. The CDR3 loop is CASSYSSFGTYEQYF. CDR3 coding DNA: TGTGCCAGCAGTTACTCGTCTTTTGGAACCTACGAGCAGTACTTC.

This clone came up once. The chain uses TRBV19 and TRBJ1-1; tentatively, D is TRBD1 (6 bases). The CDR3 runs to 13 residues. V dropped 9 bases and J dropped 1 base, with 12 bases sitting between them. The germline gives CDR1 LNHDA, CDR2 SQIVND (reference sequence). The CDR3 reads CASLRGGNTEAFF. The CDR3, as DNA: TGTGCCAGCCTCAGGGGTGGGAACACTGAAGCTTTCTTT.

This chain joins TRBV10-2 and TRBJ1-1; no clear D. The CDR3 is 13 amino acids. The V gene's germline CDR1 is WSHSY and CDR2 SAAADI. V was pared by 5 bases and J by 0 bases, with 7 bases between. The CDR3 DNA sequence: TGCGCCAGCAGTCCTACAATGAACACTGAAGCTTTCTTT. Protein sequence: CASSPTMNTEAFF.

This sequence joins TRBV2 and TRBJ1-1; 7 bases align to TRBD1. In germline, CDR1 is SNHLY, CDR2 FYNNEI. J lost 1 base, V lost 4 bases, and 6 bases had no gene match. The CDR3 is 15 amino acids. CDR3 nucleotides: TGTGCCAGCAGTGTATTCAGGGGGGAGAACACTGAAGCTTTCTTT. It yields the protein CASSVFRGENTEAFF.

The count of this clone is one. The genes are TRBV19 and TRBJ1-3; D remains ambiguous. Trimming cost V 1 base and J 0 bases, with 7 bases left between them. In germline, CDR1 is LNHDA, CDR2 SQIVND (reference sequence). CDR3 length: 15 residues. CDR3 sequence reads: CASSIVRASGNTIYF. CDR3 nucleotides: TGTGCCAGTAGTATAGTACGGGCCTCTGGAAACACCATATATTTT.

V is TRBV10-2 and J is TRBJ2-1, with a possible D match to TRBD1 (6 bases). This CDR3 contains 15 residues. Germline CDR1 WSHSY, CDR2 SAAADI. The V end lost 1 base, the J end lost 7 bases, and 14 bases lay between the germline ends. The CDR3 sequence: CASSEWSGAVNEQFF. The CDR3 DNA sequence: TGCGCCAGCAGTGAGTGGTCAGGGGCTGTTAATGAGCAGTTCTTC.

The chain joins TRBV10-1 to TRBJ1-2; the D is unclear. The CDR3 totals 13 residues. The V gene's germline CDR1 is WNHNN and CDR2 SYGVQD (reference sequence). V shed 3 bases and J shed 4 bases, with 9 bases lying between them. CDR3 DNA: TGCGCCAGCAGTGAATGGCCCAGCTATGGCTACACCTTC. Its translation: CASSEWPSYGYTF.

The chain couples TRBV10-3 to TRBJ1-6; 8 bases line up with TRBD1. CDR3 size: 15 residues. After removal of 6 bases from V and 7 bases from J, the junction contained 8 bases not matched to a gene. Germline V lookup: CDR1 ENHRY, CDR2 SYGVKD. The CDR3 region is CAISLTGEGNSPLHF. The CDR3 coding sequence is TGTGCCATCAGCCTGACAGGGGAGGGGAATTCACCCCTCCACTTT.

This chain links TRBV20-1 with TRBJ2-3; 10 bases match TRBD2. CDR3 length: 15 residues. The V and J ends lost 3 bases and 5 bases, in that order; junction bases with no gene match: 8. CDR1 is DFQATT, CDR2 SNEGSKA, per germline (reference sequence). In nucleotides, the CDR3 is TGCAGTGCTAGTCTGTCCCAGCGGGGGGGAGATACGCAGTATTTT. It specifies CSASLSQRGGDTQYF.

The rearrangement joins TRBV5-1 to TRBJ2-7; 7 nucleotides match TRBD1. V was clipped by 1 base and J by 3 bases; unmatched bases: 10. This CDR3 has 16 residues. CDR1 is SGHRS, CDR2 YFSETQ, per germline. In DNA, the CDR3 is TGCGCCAGCAGCTTGTGGGACAGCGGTGGTAACTACGAGCAGTACTTC. This translates into CASSLWDSGGNYEQYF.

V usage is TRBV4-1 and J usage is TRBJ2-3; weak D call: TRBD2 (5 bases). Germline loops: CDR1 MGHRA, CDR2 YSYEKL. The CDR3 is 16 amino acids. V lost 0 bases and J lost 0, with 10 bases in between. CDR3 protein: CASSQDGWTSTDTQYF. CDR3 coding DNA: TGCGCCAGCAGCCAAGACGGTTGGACTAGCACAGATACGCAGTATTTT.

The chain employs TRBV21-1 and TRBJ1-2. TRBV21-1 constitutes a pseudogene. CDR3 length: 17 amino acids. DNA for the CDR3: TGTGCCAGCAGCCCCCCTAGACCGCAGACATGCAACTATGGCTACACCTTC. Translated: CASSPPRPQTCNYGYTF.

The V call is TRBV28, the J call TRBJ2-2; TRBD2 is a possible D gene (5 bases). Deletions cut 8 bases from V and 1 base from J, with 14 bases between. This CDR3 is built from 15 residues. Looked up from germline, CDR1 is MDHEN and CDR2 is SYDVKM. The CDR3 protein is CASQKDGVNTGELFF. The CDR3 coding sequence is TGTGCCAGCCAGAAGGACGGGGTGAACACCGGGGAGCTGTTTTTT.

The chain uses TRBV21-1 and TRBJ1-2. TRBV21-1 is a pseudogene segment. This CDR3 is 13 amino acids long. CDR3 nucleotides: TGTGCCAGCAGCAAGGAAGGGGAGAATGGCTACACCTTC. It encodes CASSKEGENGYTF.

The genes are TRBV7-3 and TRBJ2-1; a possible D gene is TRBD2 (6 bases). Germline CDR1 is SGHTA and CDR2 is FQGTGA. V lost 1 base and J 6 bases, leaving 13 bases between the germline ends. The CDR3 length is 15 residues. The CDR3, as DNA: TGTGCCAGCAGCTTAAAAGGTGCGGGGACCAATGAGCAGTTCTTC. Protein product: CASSLKGAGTNEQFF.

This rearrangement joins TRBV5-1 to TRBJ2-5; possible D gene TRBD1, 6 bases. The ends were cut back, 4 bases at V and 0 bases at J, with 10 bases in the middle. The germline CDR1 and CDR2 sequences are SGHRS and YFSETQ. The CDR3 extends over 14 amino acids. CDR3 sequence: CASSPGHYQETQYF. Here the CDR3 DNA reads TGCGCCAGCAGCCCGGGACACTACCAAGAGACCCAGTACTTC.